The 14 T cell receptor beta chains presented below share a single source sample, sequenced in a study of T cell responses to AZD1222 COVID-19 vaccine. Sequencing used immunoSEQ multiplex PCR; TCRdb keeps in-frame clones, though not all of them. This sample has 4,000 to 5,000 clones; around nine tenths occur once, and the top ten carry 5% to 5.5%. Sequenced here: peripheral blood, sampled 28 days after the second AZD1222 dose. The receptors here all came from an adult who received the AZD1222 COVID-19 vaccine.

The chain combines TRBV7-8 with TRBJ2-7, with D perhaps TRBD1 (6 bases). Germline V gene data show CDR1 as SGHVS and CDR2 as FQNEAQ. V lost 5 bases and J lost 6, with 20 bases in between. The CDR3 extends over 15 amino acids. CDR3 DNA: TGTGCCAGCAGCGTACAGGGTAAGATTACCGGCGAGCAGTACTTC. As protein: CASSVQGKITGEQYF.

The V gene is TRBV6-5, the J gene TRBJ2-6; 9 bases line up with TRBD1. The CDR3 contains 15 residues. Germline V gives CDR1 MNHEY, CDR2 SVGAGI. The J segment lost 2 bases and the V segment lost 5 bases, leaving 1 base of the junction unmatched. The CDR3 region has the DNA TGTGCCAGCAGTAGGACAGGGGCTGGGGCCAACGTCCTGACTTTC. Protein product: CASSRTGAGANVLTF.

The V and J genes are TRBV20-1 and TRBJ2-7; 7 bases map to TRBD2. CDR1 and CDR2 (germline): DFQATT, SNEGSKA (reference sequence). The CDR3 runs to 16 residues. V trimming: 3 bases; J trimming: 0 bases; junction bases outside the gene matches: 11. Here the CDR3 reads CSASPFTSVLSYEQYF. As DNA, the CDR3 is TGCAGTGCTAGTCCATTCACTAGCGTCCTCTCCTACGAGCAGTACTTC.

The chain couples TRBV24-1 to TRBJ1-1; D not resolved. This CDR3 has 19 residues. Trimming cost V 0 bases and J 4 bases, with 23 bases left between them. CDR1 and CDR2 (germline): KGHDR, SFDVKD. The CDR3 loop is CATSDLVIFPTKRRTEAFF. The DNA of the CDR3 is TGTGCCACCAGTGATTTGGTCATCTTCCCGACTAAGCGCCGCACTGAAGCTTTCTTT.

The chain has TRBV6-2 or TRBV6-3 and TRBJ2-3, with D maybe TRBD2 (5 bases). CDR3 length equals 14 residues. V lost 0 bases and J 7 bases, leaving 11 bases between the germline ends. Germline V CDR1 and CDR2: MNHEY, SVGEGT. In DNA, the CDR3 is TGTGCCAGCAGTTACTCGGCTAGCCCCTATACGCAGTATTTT. This sequence encodes CASSYSASPYTQYF.

V usage is TRBV5-4 and J usage is TRBJ1-6, with a weak D call TRBD1 (5 bases). V was shortened by 3 bases and J by 7 bases, with 5 bases between the two germline ends. The CDR3 runs to 12 residues. Germline V gene data show CDR1 as SGHNT and CDR2 as YYREEE (reference sequence). The chain's CDR3 is CASSWGNSPLHF. The CDR3 DNA reads TGTGCCAGCAGCTGGGGGAATTCACCCCTCCACTTT.

The rearrangement uses TRBV10-1 and TRBJ2-5; TRBD1 aligns across 9 bases. The germline V gene encodes CDR1 WNHNN and CDR2 SYGVQD (reference sequence). V trimming: 6 bases; J trimming: 3 bases; junction bases outside the gene matches: 5. This CDR3 has 14 amino acids. CDR3 region: CASRDRGKEETQYF. For the CDR3, the DNA is TGCGCCAGCAGGGACAGGGGCAAAGAAGAGACCCAGTACTTC.

This chain joins TRBV9 and TRBJ1-6, with a tentative D call TRBD1 (5 bases). This CDR3 is 14 amino acids long. V gave up 5 bases and J gave up 4 bases, with 10 bases separating them. CDR1 is SGDLS and CDR2 is YYNGEE in the germline V gene. The CDR3 region is CASSRGQYNSPLHF. The DNA for the CDR3 is TGTGCCAGCAGTCGGGGCCAGTATAATTCACCCCTCCACTTT.

CDR3 in amino acids: CASRNVGNNEQFF. The CDR3 DNA follows: TGTGCCAGCAGGAACGTCGGTAACAATGAGCAGTTCTTC. The V and J genes are TRBV12-3 or TRBV12-4 and TRBJ2-1; D remains ambiguous. The V and J ends lost 6 bases and 5 bases respectively, with 11 bases between them. This CDR3 is 13 amino acids long.

The rearrangement joins TRBV28 to TRBJ2-5; no firm D call. Trimming cost V 2 bases and J 3 bases, with 7 bases left between them. Germline V gene data show CDR1 as MDHEN and CDR2 as SYDVKM. The CDR3 covers 13 residues. CDR3 residues: CASSLPQKETQYF. For the CDR3, the DNA is TGTGCCAGCAGTTTACCTCAGAAAGAGACCCAGTACTTC.

V and J are TRBV4-3 and TRBJ2-5, with 7 bases identical to TRBD2. V trimming: 0 bases; J trimming: 0 bases; junction bases outside the gene matches: 4. Germline CDR1 and CDR2: LGHNA and YSLEER. The CDR3 is 16 amino acids. CDR3 residues: CASSQDLAENQETQYF. DNA for the CDR3: TGCGCCAGCAGCCAAGATCTAGCGGAAAACCAAGAGACCCAGTACTTC.

J is TRBJ1-2 and V is TRBV5-1, with no clear D. V lost 0 bases, J lost 3 bases, and 9 bases lay in between. Germline CDR1 is SGHRS and CDR2 is YFSETQ. The CDR3 contains 14 residues. The CDR3 sequence: CASSLVPGDYGYTF. DNA for the CDR3: TGCGCCAGCAGCTTGGTACCAGGCGACTATGGCTACACCTTC. The variable domain in full, with the rest retrieved from reference TRBV5-1 and TRBJ1-2, is KAGVTQTPRYLIKTRGQQVTLSCSPISGHRSVSWYQQTPGQGLQFLFEYFSETQRNKGNFPGRFSGRQFSNSRSEMNVSTLELGDSALYLCASSLVPGDYGYTFGSGTRLTVV.

The chain links TRBV28 to TRBJ2-7, with 9 bases matching TRBD1. The CDR3 length is 14 residues. Germline values: CDR1 MDHEN, CDR2 SYDVKM. The trim removed 3 bases at V and 5 bases at J, leaving 5 bases unmatched. Here the CDR3 reads CASSLNRGPHEQYF. As DNA, the CDR3 is TGTGCCAGCAGTTTGAACAGGGGGCCCCACGAGCAGTACTTC.

The J gene is TRBJ1-3, the V gene TRBV7-6; the D is unclear. This CDR3 is 15 amino acids long. Trimming took off 5 bases at V and 0 bases at J, with 11 bases between the two ends. Germline assignment: CDR1 SGHVS and CDR2 FNYEAQ. Here the CDR3 DNA reads TGTGCCAGCAGCCGGGGTTACCCCTCTGGAAACACCATATATTTT. Translated: CASSRGYPSGNTIYF.